This TCR beta chain appears in the sequencing data of a study of blood T cell repertoires in COVID-19. About the study: Sites across the United States, Italy and Spain contributed samples from acute and convalescent COVID-19. From T cells, B-cell-depleted T cells, or PBMCs came the material, which was cDNA or gDNA.

The V and J ends lost 0 bases and 1 base, in that order; junction bases with no gene match: 3. The length of the CDR3 is 15 residues. Germline V gene data show CDR1 as GTSNPN and CDR2 as SVGIG (reference sequence). Source study methods: Amplification with reference gene primers provided the estimates of nucleated cell counts. TCRdb keeps only in-frame clones here, not all; method: immunoSEQ multiplex PCR. The DNA was the basis for D and trimming; V, J and clone size are from that table. Of 60,000 or so clones listed, roughly four fifths are singletons. The V gene is TRBV30, the J gene TRBJ1-5; 7 bases are shared with TRBD1. The specimen sequenced was peripheral blood. This clonotype was obtained from a man older than 75 with acute or convalescent COVID-19. The CDR3 sequence: CAWSVGQVSNQPQHF. CDR3 in DNA: TGTGCCTGGAGTGTTGGACAGGTCAGCAATCAGCCCCAGCATTTT.